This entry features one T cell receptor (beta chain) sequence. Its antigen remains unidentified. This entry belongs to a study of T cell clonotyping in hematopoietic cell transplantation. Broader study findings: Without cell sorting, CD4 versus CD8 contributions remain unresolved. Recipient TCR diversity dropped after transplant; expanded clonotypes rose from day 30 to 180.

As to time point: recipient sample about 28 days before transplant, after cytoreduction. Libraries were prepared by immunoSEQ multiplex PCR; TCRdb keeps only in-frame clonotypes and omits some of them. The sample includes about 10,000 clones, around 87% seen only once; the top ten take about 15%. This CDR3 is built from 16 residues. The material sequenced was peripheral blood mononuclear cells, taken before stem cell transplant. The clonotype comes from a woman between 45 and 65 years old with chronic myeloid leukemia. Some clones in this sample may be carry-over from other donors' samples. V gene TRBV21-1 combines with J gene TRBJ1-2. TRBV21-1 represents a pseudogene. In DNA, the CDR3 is TGTGCCAGCAGTAGGGAAATAGCTACAGAGACCTATGGCTACACCTTC. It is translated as CASSREIATETYGYTF.